This T cell receptor (beta chain) was observed in a study of blood T cell repertoires in COVID-19 (dated by TCRdb to 2019 to 2021). In terms of the full investigation: Samples covering the acute and convalescent phases of COVID-19 were provided by collaborators in the United States, Italy and Spain. A de-identified subject ID, COVID-19 status, age in years and sex were almost always included in the sample metadata. Samples came from the ongoing ImmuneRACE study (first 160 participants) plus 1,254 subjects from 6 global collaborators. The material from the prospective study consisted of cDNA or gDNA derived from T cells, B-cell-depleted T cells, or PBMCs. Where available, HLA class I and class II types were taken from metadata supplied by the sample provider and were not determined by assay-based typing. The dataset comprised deeply sampled blood TCRbeta repertoires from subjects exposed to, actively infected with, or recovered from COVID-19. The repertoires were made available in a free public database intended to serve as a resource for research on the immune response to SARS-CoV-2. Overall study outcomes, separate from this receptor: Clinical and demographic metadata were provided uncurated, with the amount varying by source and participant.

This clone has a single count. Its specific antigen is unknown. Base qualities are not at hand, and no much larger clone is one base apart. Collaborating institutions collected whole blood in K2EDTA tubes following their own protocols. For TCRbeta analysis, collaborators shipped samples as frozen whole blood, isolated PBMCs, or DNA extracted from either of those sample types. TCRbeta CDR3 regions were amplified from genomic DNA using the immunoSEQ Assay, a bias-controlled multiplex PCR. The authors processed their data as follows. Within the assay, amplification of reference gene primers was used to estimate how many nucleated cells each sample contained. Sequence reads were collapsed and filtered to measure the absolute abundance of every unique TCRbeta CDR3 rearrangement. For each sample, productive Simpson clonality was calculated as the square root of Simpson's diversity index over productive rearrangements. TCRdb took this table from immuneACCESS and kept in-frame rearrangements with V and J called. Such tables lack part of the clones; where checked against another copy, unresolved V genes explain under half of the gap, and the rest is unexplained. D and trimming come from the DNA, and the V and J calls and clone size come from that table. Recorded for this sample are around 99,000 clones; around 80% of them occurred a single time. The ten largest clonotypes hold around 4.7% of the sample.

The trim is 2 bases for V and 2 bases for J, with a gap of 11 bases between the germline ends. CDR1 and CDR2 (SGHRS, YFSETQ) derive from the germline V gene. Reading from cysteine to phenylalanine, the CDR3 counts 15 amino acids. Only the CDR3 DNA stays, 45 bases, in frame from base 1. This chain is built from TRBV5-1 and TRBJ2-1; a tentative D call is TRBD1 (5 bases match). This clonotype was obtained from a human donor in a cohort sampled during active or convalescent COVID-19. Specimen: peripheral blood. CDR3 sequence: CASSLALGAYNEQFF. The base sequence is TGCGCCAGCAGCTTAGCTCTAGGGGCCTACAATGAGCAGTTCTTC.